This T cell receptor (beta chain) was recovered during a study of pediatric ulcerative colitis. CDR1 is SSHAT, CDR2 FNYEAQ, per germline (reference sequence). The CDR3 contains 15 residues. Worth noting for this clone: An end of the junction does not agree with germline; a read error may underlie this.

Rectal tissue came from one to two pinch biopsies taken at colonoscopy. Sequenced by immunoSEQ multiplex PCR; TCRdb stores in-frame clones only, minus some. The table includes more than 35,000 clones, about three quarters detected once. Material: gut tissue. V usage is TRBV7-7 and J usage is TRBJ2-5, with D perhaps matching TRBD2 (5 bases). The clonotype was recovered from a boy younger than 18 with moderate ulcerative colitis. CDR3 sequence: CASSLGWEYQETQYF. For the CDR3, the DNA is TGTGCTAGCAGCTTAGGGTGGGAGTACCAAGAGACCCAGTACTTC.